This TCR beta chain was recorded in a study of T cells in Graves' hyperthyroidism and ophthalmopathy. For this clonotype: Its antigen is unidentified.

Study-wide results and caveats: Before onset, by a median of approximately 6.8 months, the model predicted ophthalmopathy.

Diagnoses used clinical symptoms, serum thyroxine and TRAb, thyroid ultrasound and orbital computed tomography. Amplification targeted TCR beta CDR3 regions from RNA transcripts. Researchers ran a first-round RT-PCR on the TCR CDR3 using the HTBI primer set. TCRdb itself ran the multiplex PCR reads through MiXCR, one entry per CDR3 protein. The table records hundreds of thousands of distinct CDR3 sequences, under 60% of them present only once. CDR3 size: 15 residues. Germline CDR1 SGHDN, CDR2 FVKESK. V lost 0 bases and J lost 4, with 12 bases in between. The rearrangement joins TRBV14 to TRBJ2-5, with D possibly TRBD1 on 5 matching bases. The sample taken for sequencing was peripheral blood or thyroid tissue (not recorded which). The source of this sequence is a woman under 30 with Graves' hyperthyroidism. CDR3 DNA sequence: TGTGCCAGCAGCCAAGATCCGTCCAGGGCAGAGACCCAGTACTTC. As protein: CASSQDPSRAETQYF.